This T cell receptor beta chain emerged from a study of T cell clonotyping in hematopoietic cell transplantation. CDR3 length: 15 amino acids. The V and J ends lost 1 base and 7 bases respectively, with 15 bases between them. Germline assignment: CDR1 LGHNA and CDR2 YSLEER. Study-wide results and limits: Few recipient clonotypes overlapped donors; over 95% were de novo at given depth.

The table came from immunoSEQ multiplex PCR; TCRdb's copy has only in-frame clones and leaves some out. The table includes 29,000 or so clones, 92% detected once. A note on this clone: Its antigen is as yet unknown.

The sample here was PBMCs, taken 100 days after allogeneic stem cell transplant. The receptor was isolated from a female patient in her fifties or sixties who had an allogeneic stem cell transplant from a related donor, so the T cells may come from the graft donor. Some clones in this sample may be carry-over from other donors' samples. The V and J genes are TRBV4-3 and TRBJ2-3; the D gene is possibly TRBD2 (6 bases). CDR3 amino acids: CASSQGTGLPNTQYF. CDR3 bases: TGCGCCAGCAGCCAAGGAACGGGACTTCCGAATACGCAGTATTTT.